This T cell receptor beta chain was found in a study of cytomegalovirus exposure and HLA in healthy donors. With regard to this clone: What it binds is not known.

Findings of the study overall: The study found most TCR sequences rare, yet found some public TCRs in many donors. The authors listed 180 or so TCR beta chains as cytomegalovirus-associated. Accounts indicate the classifier identified cytomegalovirus status with strong specificity and sensitivity.

Clones were sequenced by immunoSEQ multiplex PCR, and TCRdb holds only the in-frame ones, with some missing. This repertoire shows approximately 130,000 clones, around nine tenths found once; its top ten account for about 1.9%. V trimming: 5 bases; J trimming: 0 bases; junction bases outside the gene matches: 7. The germline CDR1 and CDR2 sequences are LNHDA and SQIVND (reference sequence). The CDR3 is made up of 17 amino acids. The gene calls are TRBV19 and TRBJ2-6; TRBD1 agrees at 7 bases. This clonotype was sampled from a woman under 30 in good health and CMV-seronegative. The sample consisted of PBMCs. The DNA for the CDR3 is TGTGCCAGTAGTTCTAGGGACAGCCTCTCTGGGGCCAACGTCCTGACTTTC. This gives the protein CASSSRDSLSGANVLTF.